A selection of T cell receptor beta chains follows, all from one sample in a study of blood T cell repertoires in COVID-19. Sequencing was performed with immunoSEQ multiplex PCR; in TCRdb, only in-frame clones are kept and a portion is missing. Of 270,000 or so clones listed, roughly 87% are singletons. Sequencing was performed on peripheral blood. The receptor set was obtained from a woman in her thirties or forties who had recovered from COVID-19. The CDR3 runs from the conserved cysteine through the conserved F or W. Fields, in order: clone size, V gene, D gene, J gene, CDR3 protein, CDR3 DNA. The D gene is left open where the match is weak. Size is stated for part of the rows, as once, few or many counts, or as a class when the clone is expanded.

size: NA; V: TRBV27; D: TRBD2; J: TRBJ2-5; CDR3: CASSRLAGAMYQETQYF; DNA: TGTGCCAGCAGTCGACTAGCGGGGGCCATGTACCAAGAGACCCAGTACTTC
size: many; V: TRBV9; D: TRBD2; J: TRBJ2-1; CDR3: CASSVGVKTSGGYNEQFF; DNA: TGTGCCAGCAGCGTAGGGGTAAAGACTAGCGGGGGTTACAATGAGCAGTTCTTC
size: NA; V: TRBV18; D: TRBD1; J: TRBJ1-4; CDR3: CASCPGQGNEKLFF; DNA: TGTGCCAGCTGCCCGGGACAGGGTAATGAAAAACTGTTTTTT
size: NA; V: TRBV5-6; D: NA; J: TRBJ1-1; CDR3: CASSLGTEAFF; DNA: TGTGCCAGCAGTCTCGGCACTGAAGCTTTCTTT
size: NA; V: TRBV10-2; D: NA; J: TRBJ1-5; CDR3: CASSERVNQPQHF; DNA: TGCGCCAGCAGTGAGCGGGTAAATCAGCCCCAGCATTTT
size: NA; V: TRBV30; D: NA; J: TRBJ1-2; CDR3: CAWMFQGRNYGYTF; DNA: TGTGCCTGGATGTTTCAGGGGCGTAACTATGGCTACACCTTC
size: NA; V: TRBV6-5; D: TRBD1; J: TRBJ1-1; CDR3: CASKDRGGTEAFF; DNA: TGTGCCAGCAAAGACAGGGGTGGCACTGAAGCTTTCTTT
size: NA; V: TRBV19; D: NA; J: TRBJ2-3; CDR3: CASNRAAQGPDTQYF; DNA: TGTGCCAGCAACCGCGCCGCACAGGGCCCAGATACGCAGTATTTT
size: NA; V: TRBV27; D: NA; J: TRBJ2-7; CDR3: CASSLRARAGASEQYF; DNA: TGTGCCAGCAGTTTACGGGCAAGGGCAGGGGCTTCCGAGCAGTACTTC
size: NA; V: TRBV11-3; D: NA; J: TRBJ2-2; CDR3: CASSPGVTNTGELFF; DNA: TGTGCCAGCAGCCCCGGGGTAACAAACACCGGGGAGCTGTTTTTT
size: NA; V: TRBV6-2/TRBV6-3; D: NA; J: TRBJ2-1; CDR3: CASSYWASEQFF; DNA: TGTGCCAGCAGTTACTGGGCCTCGGAGCAGTTCTTC
size: NA; V: TRBV7-9; D: TRBD2; J: TRBJ2-1; CDR3: CASSFFVGGDNEQFF; DNA: TGTGCCAGCAGCTTTTTCGTGGGAGGGGACAATGAGCAGTTCTTC
size: NA; V: TRBV27; D: NA; J: TRBJ2-2; CDR3: CASSFSNTGELFF; DNA: TGTGCCAGCAGTTTTTCAAACACCGGGGAGCTGTTTTTT
size: NA; V: TRBV28; D: TRBD2; J: TRBJ2-1; CDR3: CASSLLAGGAGPYNEQFF; DNA: TGTGCCAGCAGTTTATTAGCGGGGGGAGCGGGTCCTTACAATGAGCAGTTCTTC
size: few; V: TRBV19; D: TRBD1; J: TRBJ1-1; CDR3: CASSRSSIQGGNTEAFF; DNA: TGTGCCAGTAGTAGATCATCTATACAGGGGGGGAACACTGAAGCTTTCTTT
size: NA; V: TRBV18; D: TRBD2; J: TRBJ2-2; CDR3: CASSLIAGQNTGELFF; DNA: TGTGCCAGCTCATTAATAGCGGGACAAAACACCGGGGAGCTGTTTTTT
size: NA; V: TRBV19; D: TRBD2; J: TRBJ2-1; CDR3: CASSSSGRQEQFF; DNA: TGTGCCAGTAGTTCCTCCGGGAGGCAGGAGCAGTTCTTC
size: NA; V: TRBV19; D: TRBD2; J: TRBJ2-4; CDR3: CASRRLAGGPGNIQYF; DNA: TGTGCCAGTAGGCGACTAGCGGGGGGGCCGGGAAACATTCAGTACTTC
size: NA; V: TRBV6-6; D: TRBD2; J: TRBJ2-3; CDR3: CATGTSGADTQYF; DNA: TGTGCCACCGGGACTAGCGGGGCAGATACGCAGTATTTT
size: NA; V: TRBV7-2; D: NA; J: TRBJ1-6; CDR3: CASSPQNSPLHF; DNA: TGTGCCAGCAGCCCTCAGAATTCACCCCTCCACTTT
size: NA; V: TRBV4-1; D: NA; J: TRBJ1-3; CDR3: CASSQDPRGSGNTIYF; DNA: TGCGCCAGCAGCCAAGATCCAAGGGGGTCCGGAAACACCATATATTTT
size: once; V: TRBV6-1; D: TRBD1; J: TRBJ2-3; CDR3: CASSEGAQGVKDTQYF; DNA: TGTGCCAGCAGTGAAGGGGCCCAGGGGGTGAAAGATACGCAGTATTTT
size: NA; V: TRBV7-2; D: NA; J: TRBJ1-2; CDR3: CASIKPGLLYGYTF; DNA: TGTGCCAGCATCAAGCCGGGACTCCTATATGGCTACACCTTC
size: NA; V: TRBV19; D: TRBD1; J: TRBJ2-4; CDR3: CASSLFRTGVAKNIQYF; DNA: TGTGCCAGTAGTCTTTTCCGGACAGGGGTAGCCAAAAACATTCAGTACTTC
size: once; V: TRBV6-5; D: NA; J: TRBJ2-2; CDR3: CASTRGTANTGELFF; DNA: TGTGCCAGCACCCGGGGGACGGCGAACACCGGGGAGCTGTTTTTT
size: few; V: TRBV6-1; D: TRBD2; J: TRBJ2-1; CDR3: CASSEPRTSGGNEQFF; DNA: TGTGCCAGCAGTGAGCCGAGGACTAGCGGGGGAAATGAGCAGTTCTTC